This T cell receptor (beta chain) was captured in a study of blood T cell repertoires in COVID-19 (dated by TCRdb to the early 2020s). About the investigation overall: Samples from collaborators originated in the United States, Italy and Spain and spanned both the acute and convalescent phases of COVID-19. The prospective study material was composed of cDNA or gDNA derived from T cells, B-cell-depleted T cells, or PBMCs. The repertoires were released in a freely available public database meant as a resource for research on the immune response to SARS-CoV-2. Sample metadata almost always included a de-identified subject ID, COVID-19 status, age in years and sex. The samples were drawn from two sources: the first 160 participants of the ongoing ImmuneRACE study, and 1,000 to 1,500 subjects contributed by 6 global collaborators. Where HLA class I and class II types were available, the types were taken from metadata supplied by the sample provider, not from assay-based typing. The dataset comprised deeply sampled blood TCRbeta repertoires from subjects exposed to, actively infected with, or recovered from COVID-19. The paper's findings and limits, for the study overall: Clinical and demographic metadata were provided uncurated, with the amount varying by source and participant.

Whole blood was collected in K2EDTA tubes by collaborating institutions according to the institutions' own protocols. For TCRbeta analysis, collaborators shipped samples as frozen whole blood, isolated PBMCs, or DNA extracted from either of those sample types. TCRbeta CDR3 regions were amplified from genomic DNA by means of the immunoSEQ Assay, a bias-controlled multiplex PCR. The source study handled its data this way. Within the assay, amplification of reference gene primers was used to estimate how many nucleated cells each sample contained. To quantify the absolute abundance of each unique TCRbeta CDR3 rearrangement, sequence reads were collapsed and filtered. For each sample, productive Simpson clonality was calculated as the square root of Simpson's diversity index across productive rearrangements. Imported from immuneACCESS, the table was reduced by TCRdb to in-frame sequences with V and J called. These copies leave out some clones; in studies compared against another copy, an unresolved V gene accounts for under half, and the cause of the remainder is not known. The DNA was the basis for D and trimming; V, J and clone size are from that table. For this sample the table gives 110,000 or so clones, of which around nine tenths were detected only once. The ten most abundant clones make up less than 2.5% of the sample.

A remark on this clone: Its cognate antigen has yet to be identified. Base qualities are not at hand, and no much larger clone is one base apart.

The specimen sequenced was peripheral blood. This receptor was taken from a woman aged 45-60 years with acute or convalescent COVID-19.

The nucleotide sequence is given as TGTGCCAGCAGCTTCGGGGCGGGGCTGAACACTGAAGCTTTCTTT. Its translation is CASSFGAGLNTEAFF. The rearranged chain carries TRBV11-2 and TRBJ1-1; D gene: possibly TRBD1, on 5 matching bases. V is pared back by 3 bases and J by 0 bases, with 11 bases lying between the germline termini. The CDR3 has 15 amino acids, counting the end cysteine and phenylalanine. Only the CDR3 portion is preserved as DNA: 45 bases, with reading frame beginning at the first base. The germline V gene encodes CDR1 SGHAT and CDR2 FQNNGV.